This TCR beta chain was observed in a study of blood T cell repertoires in COVID-19. Overall study: Acute and convalescent COVID-19 specimens originated in the United States, Italy and Spain. PBMCs, B-cell-depleted T cells, or T cells provided the cDNA or gDNA that made up the material.

The V gene end was trimmed by 5 bases and the J gene end by 4 bases; junction bases not matched to a gene: 7. The CDR3 length is 14 residues. Germline V gene sequence: CDR1 LNHDA, CDR2 SQIVND (reference sequence). Authors' methods: Researchers report that nucleated cell counts were estimated from reference gene primer amplification. The assay was immunoSEQ multiplex PCR, and TCRdb's table has in-frame clones only and misses some. From that table come the V and J calls and clone size; the DNA was used to work out D and trimming. The sample carries over 60,000 clones, 85% to 90% recorded once. This sequence was found in a woman older than 75 with active COVID-19. The chain links TRBV19 to TRBJ1-1; 7 bases fit TRBD1. The sample comprised peripheral blood. The CDR3 reads CASSSPNRGTEAFF. The CDR3 DNA sequence: TGTGCCAGTAGTTCGCCCAACAGGGGCACTGAAGCTTTCTTT.